This TCR beta chain was obtained from a study of radiation and T cells in renal cell carcinoma. The protocol was immunoSEQ multiplex PCR, while the TCRdb copy is restricted to in-frame clones and leaves out a portion. The table includes about 170,000 clones, about 87% detected once. The time point: blood 4 weeks post-SBRT, at nephrectomy. Treatment defined: 15 Gy SBRT to primary tumor, nephrectomy 4 weeks later. Nephrectomy followed 15 Gy stereotactic body radiation by 4 weeks. This renal cell carcinoma was of the clear cell type. V lost 2 bases to trimming and J lost 7 bases, with 15 bases between them. The CDR3 has 16 amino acids. CDR1 is MNHNY and CDR2 is SVGAGI in the germline V gene (reference sequence).

The sample consisted of blood, taken from a patient whose treatment included radiotherapy and nephrectomy. This sequence was found in a woman aged 50 to 60 with renal cell carcinoma. The chain has TRBV6-6 and TRBJ1-6; no firm D call. The CDR3 reads CASSYGIVAGNSPLHF. CDR3 bases: TGTGCCAGCAGTTACGGGATCGTGGCGGGCAATTCACCCCTCCACTTT.